This TCR beta chain stems from a study of cytomegalovirus exposure and HLA in healthy donors. The study, taken as a whole, reports: The authors enumerated over 150 TCR beta chains as linked to cytomegalovirus. There were a few CMV-associated chains whose specificity for CMV antigens was confirmed in vitro.

Unmatched junction bases numbered 0, after V lost 4 bases and J lost 1 base. The germline CDR1 and CDR2 sequences are MNHNS and SASEGT. The CDR3 contains 15 residues. The donors were part of the validation cohort, which consisted of more than 90 subjects and was separate from the first cohort of around 620 subjects. This clone was detected a few times. Its antigen is not known. TCRdb's copy holds only in-frame clones and misses some; the assay was immunoSEQ multiplex PCR. The sample contains 120,000 to 150,000 clones, less than 90% of which appear only once. Input material: PBMCs. The rearrangement joins TRBV6-1 to TRBJ2-5, with 13 bases identical to TRBD2. The sequence was obtained from a man between 18 and 29 years old in good health and CMV-seronegative. CDR3 DNA sequence: TGTGCCAGCAGTGGACTAGCGGGGGGCCAAGAGACCCAGTACTTC. It is translated as CASSGLAGGQETQYF.